This T cell receptor (beta chain) came from a study of T cell changes during pregnancy in multiple sclerosis. This CDR3 spans 12 amino acids. Germline V gene lookup returns CDR1 SGHRS and CDR2 YFSETQ. The J segment lost 6 bases and the V segment lost 6 bases, leaving 4 bases of the junction unmatched. Repertoires were generated with immunoSEQ multiplex PCR, while TCRdb's copy carries only in-frame clones and drops some. The sample holds 33,000 or so clones, about 88% seen once. The chain is built from TRBV5-1 and TRBJ2-3, with TRBD1 identical over 7 bases. Specimen: peripheral blood, collected in the third trimester of pregnancy. This TCR derives from a female donor in good health, enrolled as a control in a pregnancy study. CDR3 coding DNA: TGCGCCAGCAACTTACAGGGGGATACGCAGTATTTT. Residues: CASNLQGDTQYF. Combining the CDR3 with reference TRBV5-1 and TRBJ2-3 gives the whole variable domain KAGVTQTPRYLIKTRGQQVTLSCSPISGHRSVSWYQQTPGQGLQFLFEYFSETQRNKGNFPGRFSGRQFSNSRSEMNVSTLELGDSALYLCASNLQGDTQYFGPGTRLTVL.